This is a list of T cell receptor beta chains from one sample in a study of T-cell memory formation after mild COVID-19. TCRdb redid the calling of the 5' RACE reads with MiXCR, one entry per CDR3 protein. This repertoire shows 200,000 to 300,000 distinct CDR3 sequences, 15% to 19% found once; its top ten account for more than 2%. Sequencing was performed on PBMCs or a T cell subset sorted from them (not recorded which). The receptor set was obtained from an adult woman who had mild COVID-19 (a few samples of this study predate the infection). Cell type and time point are not known. CDR3s include the opening cysteine and the closing phenylalanine or tryptophan. D genes are given only for firm matches. Clone size is given for some rows only: seen once, a few or many times, or a class if the clone is expanded.

CDR3aa | CDR3nt | abundance | v_gene | d_gene | j_gene
CASSPPGVGEQFF | TGTGCCAGCTCACCACCGGGGGTCGGGGAGCAGTTCTTC | many | TRBV18 | . | TRBJ2-1
CASSQSQGARGNTIYF | TGTGCCAGCAGCCAAAGTCAGGGGGCTCGAGGAAACACCATATATTTT | . | TRBV7-9 | TRBD1 | TRBJ1-3
CSATSGHEQYF | TGCAGTGCCACTAGCGGCCACGAGCAGTACTTC | few | TRBV20-1 | TRBD2 | TRBJ2-7
CASSVFQGDEQFF | TGTGCCAGCAGCGTATTTCAGGGCGATGAGCAGTTCTTC | . | TRBV9 | . | TRBJ2-1
CARKLRVGTGDPYEQYF | TGCGCCAGAAAGCTCCGAGTCGGGACAGGGGACCCCTACGAGCAGTACTTC | . | TRBV5-1 | TRBD1 | TRBJ2-7
CASSSPTGWHEQFF | TGTGCCAGCAGTTCGCCGACAGGGTGGCATGAGCAGTTCTTC | . | TRBV12-3/TRBV12-4 | TRBD1 | TRBJ2-1
CASSLTWFSEQYF | TGCGCCAGCAGCCTGACATGGTTCAGCGAGCAGTACTTC | . | TRBV5-1 | . | TRBJ2-7
CASSSEGLGGQPQHF | TGTGCCAGCTCTTCCGAGGGGCTAGGAGGTCAGCCCCAGCATTTT | . | TRBV27 | . | TRBJ1-5
CAILTNWRGRTEAFF | TGTGCCATTCTAACGAATTGGAGGGGAAGGACTGAAGCTTTCTTT | few | TRBV6-1 | . | TRBJ1-1
CASSSLSGNTIYF | TGTGCCAGCAGTTCCCTCTCTGGAAACACCATATATTTT | . | TRBV12-3/TRBV12-4 | . | TRBJ1-3
CASSSLDRLSYEQYF | TGTGCCAGCAGCTCCCTAGACAGACTCTCCTACGAGCAGTACTTC | few | TRBV7-8 | . | TRBJ2-7
CSVPGQGNYEQYF | TGCAGCGTTCCGGGACAGGGAAACTACGAGCAGTACTTC | few | TRBV29-1 | TRBD1 | TRBJ2-7
CASSLMLAGGYEQYF | TGTGCCAGCAGTTTAATGCTAGCGGGAGGGTACGAGCAGTACTTC | . | TRBV12-3/TRBV12-4 | TRBD2 | TRBJ2-7
CASSFTENTEAFF | TGTGCCAGCAGTTTCACAGAGAACACTGAAGCTTTCTTT | . | TRBV12-3/TRBV12-4 | . | TRBJ1-1
CASSSVRQNYEQYF | TGCGCCAGCAGCTCCGTACGACAGAACTACGAGCAGTACTTC | few | TRBV5-1 | . | TRBJ2-7
CASMLSGGARTDTQYF | TGTGCCAGCATGTTAAGCGGGGGGGCTCGCACAGATACGCAGTATTTT | . | TRBV2 | TRBD2 | TRBJ2-3
CASSFNTYEQYF | TGTGCCAGCAGCTTTAATACCTACGAGCAGTACTTC | few | TRBV5-4 | . | TRBJ2-7
CASNGAARVYSNQPQHF | TGTGCCAGCAACGGGGCCGCCAGGGTTTATAGCAATCAGCCCCAGCATTTT | few | TRBV2 | . | TRBJ1-5
CASSSTDRGYGYTF | TGTGCCAGCAGTTCTACGGACAGGGGATATGGCTACACCTTC | few | TRBV27 | TRBD1 | TRBJ1-2
CSVLGRIAATEAFF | TGCAGCGTGTTGGGCCGCATCGCTGCCACTGAAGCTTTCTTT | . | TRBV29-1 | . | TRBJ1-1
CASSPRQGTFYGYTF | TGTGCCAGCAGTCCGCGACAGGGGACGTTTTATGGCTACACCTTC | few | TRBV12-3/TRBV12-4 | TRBD1 | TRBJ1-2
CASRRRVSYEQYF | TGTGCCAGCAGAAGGCGGGTGTCCTACGAGCAGTACTTC | . | TRBV6-2/TRBV6-3 | . | TRBJ2-7
CASRLATSQEQFF | TGTGCCAGCAGATTAGCGACTTCCCAAGAGCAGTTCTTC | . | TRBV9 | . | TRBJ2-1
CASSSQDGPNGYTF | TGTGCCAGCTCATCCCAAGACGGACCCAATGGCTACACCTTC | . | TRBV18 | . | TRBJ1-2
CASSVGLAGNQYEQYF | TGTGCCAGCAGCGTCGGGTTGGCGGGAAATCAGTACGAGCAGTACTTC | many | TRBV9 | . | TRBJ2-7
CASSRGTGTGQFF | TGTGCCAGCAGTCGGGGGACAGGGACCGGGCAGTTCTTC | few | TRBV12-3/TRBV12-4 | TRBD1 | TRBJ2-1